Presented here are 11 T cell receptor beta chains from one specimen sequenced in a study of beta chain features in type 1 diabetes. Since all of the isolated RNA was reverse transcribed, expressed TCRB transcripts were what got sequenced. Some clones are missing from TCRdb's copy, which holds only in-frame ones; the method was immunoSEQ multiplex PCR. Of a few hundred thousand clones listed, roughly 12% were seen once; the top ten hold about 0.015%. Their antigens remain unidentified. Whole-study results and caveats: Shortening of TCRB CDR3s, moderate but significant, appeared in all four CD4+ subsets of Type 1 diabetes patients.

The sequenced material came from naive CD4+ T cells from blood. All receptors derive from a woman aged 18-29 years with type 1 diabetes.

The chain combines TRBV15 with TRBJ1-4, with TRBD1 matching over 9 bases. Germline trimming cut 4 bases from V and 8 bases from J; bases unmatched to any gene: 8. Germline assignment: CDR1 LNHNV and CDR2 YYDKDF (reference sequence). The CDR3 runs to 15 residues. The CDR3 reads CATSINRGRNEKLFF. CDR3 DNA: TGTGCCACCAGCATTAACAGGGGGCGTAACGAAAAACTGTTTTTT. Full variable domain (rest looked up from reference TRBV15 and TRBJ1-4): DAMVIQNPRYQVTQFGKPVTLSCSQTLNHNVMYWYQQKSSQAPKLLFHYYDKDFNNEADTPDNFQSRRPNTSFCFLDIRSPGLGDTAMYLCATSINRGRNEKLFFGSGTQLSVL.

This clone occurred a few times. V usage is TRBV5-1 and J usage is TRBJ2-3; 9 bases are shared with TRBD1. The CDR3 totals 14 residues. The V gene's germline CDR1 is SGHRS and CDR2 YFSETQ. J was trimmed by 1 base and V by 8 bases; bases with no gene match: 5. DNA for the CDR3: TGCGCCAGTACGGACAGGGGAGGCACAGATACGCAGTATTTT. Translated, it gives CASTDRGGTDTQYF. Variable domain in full (rest from reference TRBV5-1 and TRBJ2-3): KAGVTQTPRYLIKTRGQQVTLSCSPISGHRSVSWYQQTPGQGLQFLFEYFSETQRNKGNFPGRFSGRQFSNSRSEMNVSTLELGDSALYLCASTDRGGTDTQYFGPGTRLTVL.

The J gene is TRBJ2-1, the V gene TRBV7-8; 8 nucleotides agree with TRBD2. CDR1 SGHVS and CDR2 FQNEAQ come from the germline V gene. Trimming cost V 2 bases and J 8 bases; bases outside gene matches: 11. This CDR3 contains 16 residues. The DNA of the CDR3 is TGTGCCAGCAGCTTACCCAAAGGTCTAGCGGGCCATGAGCAGTTCTTC. This encodes CASSLPKGLAGHEQFF.

The rearrangement uses TRBV5-1 and TRBJ2-3; 7 bases are shared with TRBD1. Germline V gene data show CDR1 as SGHRS and CDR2 as YFSETQ. V lost 4 bases to trimming and J lost 2 bases; unmatched junction nucleotides: 10. The CDR3 covers 16 residues. CDR3 protein: CASSPTWDRDTDTQYF. CDR3 nucleotides: TGCGCCAGCAGCCCGACGTGGGACAGAGACACAGATACGCAGTATTTT.

This clone was observed a few times. The chain carries TRBV2 and TRBJ2-7; D gene ambiguous. Trimming pared 3 bases from V and 3 bases from J, leaving 6 bases between. Germline V lookup: CDR1 SNHLY, CDR2 FYNNEI. This CDR3 comprises 12 residues. CDR3 coding DNA: TGTGCCAGCAGTGACGGCGGCTACGAGCAGTACGTC. Translated, it gives CASSDGGYEQYV.

This rearrangement joins TRBV19 to TRBJ2-7, with TRBD2 matching 10 bases. The length of the CDR3 is 17 residues. Germline trimming cut 1 base from V and 2 bases from J; bases unmatched to any gene: 8. CDR1 is LNHDA and CDR2 is SQIVND in the germline V gene (reference sequence). The CDR3 spells CASSIGASGSPTYEQYF. The CDR3 DNA follows: TGTGCCAGTAGTATAGGGGCTAGCGGGAGCCCAACCTACGAGCAGTACTTC.

The chain combines TRBV5-4 with TRBJ1-1; 7 bases line up with TRBD1. CDR3 length equals 15 residues. Trimming at V came to 0 bases and at J to 5 bases, leaving 7 bases not matched to a gene. In germline, CDR1 is SGHNT, CDR2 YYREEE (reference sequence). CDR3 loop: CASSLEGGRGTEAFF. The CDR3 coding sequence is TGTGCCAGCAGCTTGGAAGGGGGCAGAGGGACTGAAGCTTTCTTT.

This sequence joins TRBV7-3 and TRBJ2-3; D is perhaps TRBD2 (7 bases). Deletions cut 5 bases from V and 5 bases from J, with 17 bases between. The CDR3 runs 15 residues. Germline loops: CDR1 SGHTA, CDR2 FQGTGA. DNA of the CDR3: TGTGCCAGCAGCCGAGGGGAGGGGGGAGTAGATACGCAGTATTTT. This encodes CASSRGEGGVDTQYF. The full variable domain, with the rest looked up from reference TRBV7-3 and TRBJ2-3, is GAGVSQTPSNKVTEKGKYVELRCDPISGHTALYWYRQSLGQGPEFLIYFQGTGAADDSGLPNDRFFAVRPEGSVSTLKIQRTERGDSAVYLCASSRGEGGVDTQYFGPGTRLTVL.

This rearrangement joins TRBV18 to TRBJ1-1, with 7 bases matching TRBD1. With V trimmed by 2 bases and J by 0 bases, 9 bases remained unmatched. The CDR3 is 17 amino acids. Germline-derived CDR1 and CDR2 are KGHSH and LQKENI. In DNA form, the CDR3 reads TGTGCCAGCTCACCAACGACAGGGAGAGACATGAACACTGAAGCTTTCTTT. Its translation: CASSPTTGRDMNTEAFF.

This sequence joins TRBV5-1 and TRBJ2-1; D may be TRBD2 (5 bases). The V end was cut by 0 bases, the J end by 3 bases, with 10 bases between. The CDR3 has 15 residues. Germline-derived CDR1 and CDR2 are SGHRS and YFSETQ. The CDR3 DNA reads as TGCGCCAGCAGCTTGGCCCCCGGGGTCTACAATGAGCAGTTCTTC. Its protein is CASSLAPGVYNEQFF.

J is TRBJ2-2 and V is TRBV7-2, with D possibly being TRBD2 (6 bases). In germline, CDR1 is SGHTA, CDR2 FQGNSA. The CDR3 length is 14 residues. The V end was cut by 9 bases, the J end by 0 bases, with 11 bases between. The DNA of the CDR3 is TGTGCCAGGCGCGGGACTTCGAACACCGGGGAGCTGTTTTTT. It encodes CARRGTSNTGELFF.